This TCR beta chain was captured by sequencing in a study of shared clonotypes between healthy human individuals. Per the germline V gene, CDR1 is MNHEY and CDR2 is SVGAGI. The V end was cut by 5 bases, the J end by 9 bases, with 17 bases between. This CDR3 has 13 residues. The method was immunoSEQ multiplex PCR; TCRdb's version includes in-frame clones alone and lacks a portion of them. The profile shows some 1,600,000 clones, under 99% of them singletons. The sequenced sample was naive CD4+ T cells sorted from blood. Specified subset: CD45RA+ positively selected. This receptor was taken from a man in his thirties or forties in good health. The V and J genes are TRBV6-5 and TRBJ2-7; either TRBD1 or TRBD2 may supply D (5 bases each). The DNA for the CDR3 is TGTGCCAGCAGTGCTACCACCGGGGCGGCGCAGTACTTC. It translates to CASSATTGAAQYF.